This T cell receptor (beta chain) is drawn from a study of T cells after yellow fever vaccination. CDR1 and CDR2 (germline): LNHDA, SQIVND (reference sequence). The V end was cut by 4 bases, the J end by 0 bases, with 10 bases between. CDR3 length: 15 amino acids. TCRdb independently ran MiXCR on the 5' RACE reads; one entry per CDR3 protein. The table lists over 250,000 distinct CDR3 sequences, 4.1% of them singletons, with around 25% in the top ten. The chain joins TRBV19 to TRBJ1-3; D is uncertain. Material: PBMCs, obtained 5 days after the yellow fever booster vaccination. The source is a man aged 18-30 years who received the YFV17D yellow fever vaccine. CDR3 loop: CASSTRRTSGNTIYF. The CDR3 nucleotides read TGTGCCAGTAGTACCCGTAGGACCTCTGGAAACACCATATATTTT.